This T cell receptor beta chain was identified during a study of blood T cell repertoires in COVID-19. Study details: COVID-19 samples collected from the United States, Italy and Spain covered acute and convalescent phases. The analysed material was cDNA or gDNA that came from T cells, B-cell-depleted T cells, or PBMCs.

Under the authors' procedure: Counts of nucleated cells, estimated from reference gene primer amplification, were obtained. This table comes from immunoSEQ multiplex PCR, and its TCRdb copy is limited to in-frame clones, with some not included. V and J calls and clone size are those listed in that table; D and trimming were worked out from the DNA. The data hold roughly 160,000 clones, with roughly 88% observed a single time. Source material: peripheral blood. The sequence derives from a woman aged 55-70 years with acute or convalescent COVID-19.

CDR3 sequence: CASSGGSTYEQYF. Here the CDR3 DNA reads TGCGCCAGCAGCGGGGGCTCAACCTACGAGCAGTACTTC. The V and J genes are TRBV5-1 and TRBJ2-7, with D possibly matching TRBD1 (6 bases). Trimming removed 4 bases from V and 2 bases from J, with 10 bases in between. CDR1 SGHRS and CDR2 YFSETQ come from the germline V gene. CDR3 length: 13 amino acids.